The 6 T cell receptor beta chains given below trace back to one sample, sequenced in a study of patients and donors after allogeneic stem cell transplantation. One entry per CDR3 protein results from TCRdb running MiXCR on the RT-PCR reads. The sample contains 160,000 or so distinct CDR3 sequences, 24% of which appear only once. Input material: blood, either unsorted or a sorted T cell fraction (not recorded which). The receptors shown here come from a human donor who was either an allogeneic HSCT recipient or a stem cell or donor lymphocyte infusion donor (not recorded which). It is not recorded whose cells these are; they may come from a transplant donor.

V and J are TRBV4-2 and TRBJ1-6; D uncertain. CDR3 size: 15 residues. The V end lost 0 bases, the J end lost 8 bases, and 11 bases lay between the germline ends. Germline V gene sequence: CDR1 LGHNA, CDR2 YNFKEQ. CDR3 DNA: TGTGCCAGCAGCCAAGAGGGCGCGCGGCATTCACCCCTCCACTTT. Residues: CASSQEGARHSPLHF.

This chain uses TRBV12-3 or TRBV12-4 with TRBJ2-1; D unclear. The CDR3 has 14 residues. V was trimmed by 3 bases and J by 4 bases, leaving 10 bases between them. The CDR3 nucleotides are TGTGCCAGCAGTTTCGCTCCCTTTTACAATGAGCAGTTCTTC. Its protein is CASSFAPFYNEQFF.

This clonotype was seen more than once but under ten times. The V gene is TRBV6-1, the J gene TRBJ1-6; D perhaps matches TRBD1 (5 bases). V dropped 0 bases and J dropped 6 bases, with 9 bases sitting between them. The CDR3 is 15 amino acids. CDR1 and CDR2 from the germline V gene are MNHNS and SASEGT. In nucleotides, the CDR3 is TGTGCCAGCAGTGAAGCGTGGCAGGGTAATTCACCCCTCCACTTT. This sequence encodes CASSEAWQGNSPLHF.

The V call is TRBV11-2, the J call TRBJ2-1, with 8 bases that match TRBD2. CDR1 SGHAT and CDR2 FQNNGV come from the germline V gene. The J segment lost 6 bases and the V segment lost 5 bases, leaving 9 bases of the junction unmatched. This CDR3 spans 15 amino acids. CDR3 in DNA: TGTGCCAGCAGCGCGGGGGGCTTTGGCCTCAATGAGCAGTTCTTC. This encodes CASSAGGFGLNEQFF.

The chain carries TRBV12-3 or TRBV12-4 and TRBJ2-5; D unresolved. This CDR3 is built from 12 residues. The V and J ends lost 6 bases and 5 bases respectively, with 10 bases between them. CDR3 sequence: CASRIAGETQYF. CDR3 sequence (DNA): TGTGCCAGCAGGATTGCTGGGGAGACCCAGTACTTC.

This clonotype was counted many times. The rearrangement joins TRBV5-1 to TRBJ1-2; TRBD1 is a possible D gene (5 bases). Per the germline V gene, CDR1 is SGHRS and CDR2 is YFSETQ. V lost 4 bases and J 1 base, leaving 11 bases between the germline ends. This CDR3 spans 14 amino acids. The CDR3 bases are TGCGCCAGCAGCGGCGGGACCTATAACTATGGCTACACCTTC. The encoded protein is CASSGGTYNYGYTF. The entire variable domain, with the rest obtained from reference TRBV5-1 and TRBJ1-2, is as follows: KAGVTQTPRYLIKTRGQQVTLSCSPISGHRSVSWYQQTPGQGLQFLFEYFSETQRNKGNFPGRFSGRQFSNSRSEMNVSTLELGDSALYLCASSGGTYNYGYTFGSGTRLTVV.